This T cell receptor beta chain stems from a study of cytomegalovirus exposure and HLA in healthy donors. Germline loops: CDR1 KGHSH, CDR2 LQKENI. The CDR3 loop spans 14 amino acids. V was pared by 2 bases and J by 2 bases, with 7 bases between. Here immunoSEQ multiplex PCR was the method, and the copy in TCRdb shows in-frame clones only, minus some. The table includes 200,000 to 250,000 clones, over 80% detected once. The clonotype comes from a woman aged 25 to 39 in good health and CMV-seropositive. This sequence joins TRBV18 and TRBJ2-1, with a possible D match to TRBD2 (6 bases). Material: PBMCs. The CDR3 DNA reads as TGTGCCAGCTCACCAGGACTAACCTACAATGAGCAGTTCTTC. It encodes CASSPGLTYNEQFF. The full variable domain, rest sourced from reference TRBV18 and TRBJ2-1, is NAGVMQNPRHLVRRRGQEARLRCSPMKGHSHVYWYRQLPEEGLKFMVYLQKENIIDESGMPKERFSAEFPKEGPSILRIQQVVRGDSAAYFCASSPGLTYNEQFFGPGTRLTVL.